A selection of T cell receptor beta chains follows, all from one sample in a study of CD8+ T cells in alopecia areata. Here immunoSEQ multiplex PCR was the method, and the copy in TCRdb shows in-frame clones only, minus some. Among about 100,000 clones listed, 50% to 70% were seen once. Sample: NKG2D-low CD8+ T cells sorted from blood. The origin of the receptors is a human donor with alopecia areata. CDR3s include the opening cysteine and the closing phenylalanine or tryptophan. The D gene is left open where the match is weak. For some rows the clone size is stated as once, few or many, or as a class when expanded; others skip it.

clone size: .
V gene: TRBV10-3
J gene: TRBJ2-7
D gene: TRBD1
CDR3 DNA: TGTGCCATCAGCGCGGGACAGGGGACCTACGAGCAGTACTTC
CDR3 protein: CAISAGQGTYEQYF

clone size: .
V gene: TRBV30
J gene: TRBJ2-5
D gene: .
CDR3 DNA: TGTGCCTGGAGTGTACCCCCGCAAGAGACCCAGTACTTC
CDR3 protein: CAWSVPPQETQYF

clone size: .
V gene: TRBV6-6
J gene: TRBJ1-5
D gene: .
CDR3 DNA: TGTGCCAGCAGTTCCATCGGCGGGGGTCAGCCCCAGCATTTT
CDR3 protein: CASSSIGGGQPQHF

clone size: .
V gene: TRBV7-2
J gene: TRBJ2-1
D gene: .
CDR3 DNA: TGTGCCAGCGGGGGTTGGGAGCAGTTCTTC
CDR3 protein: CASGGWEQFF

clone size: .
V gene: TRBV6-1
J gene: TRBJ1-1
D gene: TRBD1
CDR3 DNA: TGTGCCAGCAGTGTGGACAGGGAGGAGCGAGCTTTCTTT
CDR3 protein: CASSVDREERAFF

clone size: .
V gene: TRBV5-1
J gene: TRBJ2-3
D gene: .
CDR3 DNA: TGCGCCAGCAGCTCCTTACCGGGTTCCCCTAGCACAGATACGCAGTATTTT
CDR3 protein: CASSSLPGSPSTDTQYF

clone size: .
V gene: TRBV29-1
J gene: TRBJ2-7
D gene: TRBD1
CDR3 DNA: TGCAGCGTTTATATCCCGGGACAGGGGGCGTACGAGCAGTACTTC
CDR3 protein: CSVYIPGQGAYEQYF

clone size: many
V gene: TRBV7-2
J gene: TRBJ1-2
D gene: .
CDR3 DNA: TGTGCCAGCACCATATTTCTTGGGGATTATGGCTACACCTTC
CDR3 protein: CASTIFLGDYGYTF

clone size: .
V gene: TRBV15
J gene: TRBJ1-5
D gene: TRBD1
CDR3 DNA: TGTGCCACCTCCGGGCAGGGGGTGAATCAGCCCCAGCATTTT
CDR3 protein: CATSGQGVNQPQHF

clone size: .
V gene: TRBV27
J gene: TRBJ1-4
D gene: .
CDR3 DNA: TGTGCCAGCAGTTTTGGGGGAGAAAAACTGTTTTTT
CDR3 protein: CASSFGGEKLFF

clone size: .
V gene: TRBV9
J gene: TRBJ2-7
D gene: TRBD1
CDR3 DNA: TGTGCCAGCAGCGTAGCTGAGGGACAGGGGGAGCAGTACTTC
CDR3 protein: CASSVAEGQGEQYF

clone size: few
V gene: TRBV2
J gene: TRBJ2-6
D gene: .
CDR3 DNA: TGTGCCAGCTTAGCGGCCTCTGGGGCCAACGTCCTGACTTTC
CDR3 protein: CASLAASGANVLTF

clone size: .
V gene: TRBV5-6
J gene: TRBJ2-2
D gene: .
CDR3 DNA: TGTGCCAGCAGCTTGGGTTCCGGGGAGCTGTTTTTT
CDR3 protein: CASSLGSGELFF

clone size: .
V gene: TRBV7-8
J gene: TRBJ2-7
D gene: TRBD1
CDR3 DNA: TGTGCCAGCAGCCAACCCGCCGGGACAGGGGCCGAGCAGTACTTC
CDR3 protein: CASSQPAGTGAEQYF

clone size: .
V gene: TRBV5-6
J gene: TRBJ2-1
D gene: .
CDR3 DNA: TGTGCCAGTAGCAGATTTAGCGGTGAGCAGTTCTTC
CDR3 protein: CASSRFSGEQFF

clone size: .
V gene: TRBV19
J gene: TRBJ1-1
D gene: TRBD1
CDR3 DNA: TGTGCCAGTAGCCTGGGACAGATCATGAACACTGAAGCTTTCTTT
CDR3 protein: CASSLGQIMNTEAFF

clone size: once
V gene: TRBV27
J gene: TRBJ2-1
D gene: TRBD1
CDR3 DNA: TGTGCCAGCAGGTATGGGACAGGGGGTGAAGGTGAGCAGTTCTTC
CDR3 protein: CASRYGTGGEGEQFF

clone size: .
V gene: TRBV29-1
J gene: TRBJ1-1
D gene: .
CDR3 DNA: TGCAGCCCGGGGGCACAGGGAGCTACTGAAGCTTTCTTT
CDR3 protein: CSPGAQGATEAFF

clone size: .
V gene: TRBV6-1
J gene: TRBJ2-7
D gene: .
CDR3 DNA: TGTGCCAGCAGTGAAGGGTTAGAGGCTAGCGCAGACTACGAGCAGTACTTC
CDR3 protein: CASSEGLEASADYEQYF

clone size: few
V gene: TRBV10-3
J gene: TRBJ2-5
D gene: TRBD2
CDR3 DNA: TGTGCCATCAGTGAGGCTAGCGGGAGACGCGGGGAGACCCAGTACTTC
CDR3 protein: CAISEASGRRGETQYF

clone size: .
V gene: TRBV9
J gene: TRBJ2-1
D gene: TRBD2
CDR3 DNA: TGTGCCAGCAGCGGTAGCGGGAGGCCCTCCTACAATGAGCAGTTCTTC
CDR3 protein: CASSGSGRPSYNEQFF

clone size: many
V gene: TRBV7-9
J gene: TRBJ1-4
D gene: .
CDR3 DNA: TGTGCCAGCCGGGCAACGGAGGAAAAACTGTTTTTT
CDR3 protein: CASRATEEKLFF

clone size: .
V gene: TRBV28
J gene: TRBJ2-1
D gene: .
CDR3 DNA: TGTGCCAGCAGACTTGGGAGCTCCTACAATGAGCAGTTCTTC
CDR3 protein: CASRLGSSYNEQFF

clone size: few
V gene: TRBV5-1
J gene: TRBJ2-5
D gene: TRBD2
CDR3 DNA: TGCGCCAGCAGCTTGGAGGTCCTAGCGGGAGTGACGCGAGAGACCCAGTACTTC
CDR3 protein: CASSLEVLAGVTRETQYF

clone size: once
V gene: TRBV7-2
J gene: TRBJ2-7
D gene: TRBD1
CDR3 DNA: TGTGCCAGCAGCTTCCCTTCGACAGGGTCGACCTACGAGCAGTACTTC
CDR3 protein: CASSFPSTGSTYEQYF

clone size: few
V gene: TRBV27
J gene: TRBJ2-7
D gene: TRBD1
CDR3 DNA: TGTGCCAGCAGCCCAGGGACAGGGGTTTACGAGCAGTACTTC
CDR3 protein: CASSPGTGVYEQYF

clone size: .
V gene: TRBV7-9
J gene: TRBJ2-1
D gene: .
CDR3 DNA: TGTGCCACCCAAGGGGGGACGGAAAATGAGCAGTTCTTC
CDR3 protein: CATQGGTENEQFF

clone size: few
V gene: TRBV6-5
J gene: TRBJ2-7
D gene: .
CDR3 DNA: TGTGCCAGCAGCTCGGGAGAGTTAGGGTACGAGCAGTACTTC
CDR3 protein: CASSSGELGYEQYF

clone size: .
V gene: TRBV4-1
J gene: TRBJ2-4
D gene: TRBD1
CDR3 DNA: TGCGCCAGCAGCGACCGACAGGGACAAAACATTCAGTACTTC
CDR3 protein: CASSDRQGQNIQYF

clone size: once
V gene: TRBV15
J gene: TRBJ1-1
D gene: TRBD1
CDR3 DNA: TGTGCCACCAGTGGCAACAGGGGGAACACTGAAGCTTTCTTT
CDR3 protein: CATSGNRGNTEAFF

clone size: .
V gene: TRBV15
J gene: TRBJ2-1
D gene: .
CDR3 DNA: TGTGCCACCAGCAGAGTGGGCCAGGTCAATGAGCAGTTCTTC
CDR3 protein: CATSRVGQVNEQFF

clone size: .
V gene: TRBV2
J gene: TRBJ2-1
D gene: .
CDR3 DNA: TGTGCCAGCAGAGGACAAGTGGTGCAGTTCTTC
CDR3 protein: CASRGQVVQFF

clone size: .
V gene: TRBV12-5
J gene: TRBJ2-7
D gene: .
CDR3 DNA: TGTGCTAGTGGTTTGGGCGGTACCCTGAGCTCCTACGAGCAGTACTTC
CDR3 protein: CASGLGGTLSSYEQYF

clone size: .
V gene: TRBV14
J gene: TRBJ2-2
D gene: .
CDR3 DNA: TGTGCCAGCAGCCAGGGGGCGGGCACCGGGGAGCTGTTTTTT
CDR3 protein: CASSQGAGTGELFF

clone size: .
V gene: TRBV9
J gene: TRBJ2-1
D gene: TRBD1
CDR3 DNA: TGTGCCAGCAGCGTATCAAGTGCCCCGGGACAGGGGTCCTACAATGAGCAGTTCTTC
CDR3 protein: CASSVSSAPGQGSYNEQFF

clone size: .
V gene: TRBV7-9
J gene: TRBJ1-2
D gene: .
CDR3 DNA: TGTGCCAGCAGCTTAGCAAAAAACTATGGCTACACCTTC
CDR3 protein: CASSLAKNYGYTF

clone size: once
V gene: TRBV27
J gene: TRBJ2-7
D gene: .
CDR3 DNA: TGTGCCAGCAGCTTAAAGGGAGGCTACGAGCAGTACTTC
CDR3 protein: CASSLKGGYEQYF

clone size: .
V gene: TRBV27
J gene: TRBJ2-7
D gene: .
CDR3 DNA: TGTGCCAGCAGTTTGGGAGACAGGTCGATCTACGAGCAGTACTTC
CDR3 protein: CASSLGDRSIYEQYF

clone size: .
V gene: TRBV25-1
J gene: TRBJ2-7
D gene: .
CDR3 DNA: TGTGCCAGCAGTGATGTTGGTCCCTACGAGCAGTACTTC
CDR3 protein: CASSDVGPYEQYF

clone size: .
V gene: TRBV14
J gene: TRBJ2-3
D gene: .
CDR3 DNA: TGTGCCAGCAGCCAAGGACGCCACACAGATACGCAGTATTTT
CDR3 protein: CASSQGRHTDTQYF

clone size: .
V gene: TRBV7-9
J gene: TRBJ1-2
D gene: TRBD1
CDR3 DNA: TGTGCCAGCAGCTCACCAGGGGGACAGGGGATCGGCTATGGCTACACCTTC
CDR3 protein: CASSSPGGQGIGYGYTF

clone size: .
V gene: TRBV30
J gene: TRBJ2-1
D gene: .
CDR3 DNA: TGTGCCTGGAGTGATAGTTACAATGAGCAGTTCTTC
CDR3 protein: CAWSDSYNEQFF

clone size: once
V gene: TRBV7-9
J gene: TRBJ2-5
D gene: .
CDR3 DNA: TGTGCCAGCAGCTTTCACCAAGAGACCCAGTACTTC
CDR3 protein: CASSFHQETQYF

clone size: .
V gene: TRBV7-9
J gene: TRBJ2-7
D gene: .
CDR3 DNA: TGTGCCAGCAGCTTAGGTAATCGGCTAGCTTACGAGCAGTACTTC
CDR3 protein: CASSLGNRLAYEQYF

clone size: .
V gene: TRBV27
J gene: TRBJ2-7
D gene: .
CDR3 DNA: TGTGCCGCCGGTGTCCTCGCAAGGGACGAGCAGTACTTC
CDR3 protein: CAAGVLARDEQYF

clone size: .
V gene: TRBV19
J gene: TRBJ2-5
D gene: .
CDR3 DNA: TGTGCCAGTAGTCCCTCCCGTGGGGGCTGGGAGACCCAGTACTTC
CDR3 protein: CASSPSRGGWETQYF

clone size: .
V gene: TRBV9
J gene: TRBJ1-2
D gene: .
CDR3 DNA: TGTGCCAGCAGCGTAGAACCGGGGGGTTTC
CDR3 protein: CASSVEPGGF

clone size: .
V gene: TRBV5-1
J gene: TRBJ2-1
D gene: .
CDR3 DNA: TGCGCCAGCAGCGTATTCGGTCTTACCAATGAGCAGTTCTTC
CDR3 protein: CASSVFGLTNEQFF

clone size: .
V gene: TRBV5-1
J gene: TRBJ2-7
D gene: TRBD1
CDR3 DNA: TGCGCCAGCAGCTCGGGACAGGGGGCTTCCGAGCAGTACTTC
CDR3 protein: CASSSGQGASEQYF

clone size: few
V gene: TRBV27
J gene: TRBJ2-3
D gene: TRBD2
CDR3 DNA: TGTGCCAGCAGTTACGGTCTAGCGGGGGGCACAGATACGCAGTATTTT
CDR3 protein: CASSYGLAGGTDTQYF

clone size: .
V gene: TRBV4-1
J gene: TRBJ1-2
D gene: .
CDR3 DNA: TGCGCCAGCAGCCAACAACAGGGCTACTATGGCTACACCTTC
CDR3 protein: CASSQQQGYYGYTF

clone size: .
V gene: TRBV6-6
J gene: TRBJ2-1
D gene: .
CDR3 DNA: TGTGCCAGCAGTTACCCCGTCGTGGCGGACAATGAGCAGTTCTTC
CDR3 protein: CASSYPVVADNEQFF